This T cell receptor (beta chain) originates from a study of blood T cell repertoires in COVID-19. In the study overall: Samples taken during acute and convalescent COVID-19 were collected in the United States, Italy and Spain. PBMCs, B-cell-depleted T cells, or T cells were the source of the cDNA or gDNA that made up the material.

The authors' processing: Nucleated cell counts were estimated from reference gene primer amplification. This table comes from immunoSEQ multiplex PCR, and its TCRdb copy is limited to in-frame clones, with some not included. That table is the source of V, J and clone size, and D and trimming were worked out from the DNA. Of about 120,000 clones in the sample, roughly nine tenths were seen once. Germline V gene data show CDR1 as SEHNR and CDR2 as FQNEAQ (reference sequence). V dropped 5 bases and J dropped 0 bases, with 17 bases sitting between them. The CDR3 covers 18 residues. This chain uses TRBV7-9 with TRBJ1-6, with no clear D. The sample consisted of peripheral blood. The TCR sequence derives from a human donor with active COVID-19. The donor label of this sample is uncertain. CDR3 in amino acids: CASSPELDSSSYNSPLHF. DNA for the CDR3: TGTGCCAGCAGCCCCGAATTGGACTCAAGCTCCTATAATTCACCCCTCCACTTT.